This TCR beta chain was obtained from a study of blood T cell repertoires in COVID-19. Turning to the study itself: In each case, the material was cDNA or gDNA derived from T cells, B-cell-depleted T cells, or PBMCs.

Method: immunoSEQ multiplex PCR; TCRdb's copy keeps in-frame clones and lacks some. Among 300,000 to 400,000 clones listed, over 80% were seen once. This clone has more than one count but fewer than ten. From germline, CDR1 is LGHNA and CDR2 YSLEER. CDR3 length: 15 residues. Trimming left V 2 bases short and J 0 bases short, with 8 bases between. The receptor was derived from a man aged 25-40 years with COVID-19, enrolled during active disease. The rearrangement joins TRBV4-3 to TRBJ1-5; D gene ambiguous. The sequencing sample was made of peripheral blood. The chain's CDR3 is CASSQQYGSNQPQHF. The CDR3 DNA sequence: TGCGCCAGCAGCCAACAATACGGTAGCAATCAGCCCCAGCATTTT.